What follows is one T cell receptor (beta chain) and its context. The target of this receptor is not known. No much larger clonotype is one base removed from it; base qualities were not supplied. Collaborating institutions collected whole blood in K2EDTA tubes following their own protocols. For TCRbeta analysis, collaborator samples were shipped as frozen whole blood, as isolated PBMCs, or as DNA extracted from either sample type. These data originate in a study of blood T cell repertoires in COVID-19 (dated by TCRdb to 2018 to 2021). General notes on the study: Samples covering the acute and convalescent phases of COVID-19 were provided by collaborators in the United States, Italy and Spain. The material from the prospective study consisted of cDNA or gDNA derived from T cells, B-cell-depleted T cells, or PBMCs. Where available, HLA class I and class II types were obtained from metadata supplied by the sample provider rather than from assay-based typing. The samples were drawn from the first 160 participants of the ongoing ImmuneRACE study and from some 1,300 subjects provided by 6 global collaborators. The repertoires were made available in a free public database intended to serve as a resource for research on the immune response to SARS-CoV-2. The dataset comprised deeply sampled blood TCRbeta repertoires from subjects exposed to, actively infected with, or recovered from COVID-19. A de-identified subject ID, COVID-19 status, age in years and sex were almost always included in the sample metadata.

TCRbeta CDR3 regions were amplified from genomic DNA by means of the immunoSEQ Assay, a bias-controlled multiplex PCR. In the original analysis: Within the assay, amplification of reference gene primers was used to estimate how many nucleated cells each sample contained. Sequence reads were collapsed and filtered to measure the absolute abundance of every unique TCRbeta CDR3 rearrangement. For each sample, productive Simpson clonality was calculated by taking the square root of Simpson's diversity index across productive rearrangements. TCRdb retrieved this table from immuneACCESS and kept in-frame rearrangements only. Not all clones are present; in checked studies, unresolved V genes account for under half, and no reason is known for the remainder. D and trimming were read from the DNA, whereas the V and J calls and clone size are those reported in that table. This sample comprises about 140,000 clones, around 86% of them detected only once. In total, the top ten clones hold roughly 1.5% of the sample.

Beyond this particular receptor, the publication reports: The quantity of clinical and demographic metadata differed by source and by participant and was supplied without curation.

The CDR3 measures 17 amino acids from cysteine to phenylalanine. The CDR3 DNA has 51 bases and is translated from base 1. For CDR1 and CDR2, the germline V gene lists MGHRA and YSYEKL. At the junction V is shortened by 0 bases and J by 4 bases; bases outside the gene matches: 7. The V and J genes are TRBV4-1 and TRBJ2-1; TRBD2 aligns with 9 central bases. This TCR came from a human donor in a cohort sampled during active COVID-19. What was sequenced was peripheral blood. The DNA is TGCGCCAGCAGCCAAGATATCGGTCTAGCGGGGTACAATGAGCAGTTCTTC. This is translated as CASSQDIGLAGYNEQFF.